These T cell receptor beta chains were read from a single sample in a study of blood T cell repertoires in COVID-19. Clones were sequenced by immunoSEQ multiplex PCR, and TCRdb holds only the in-frame ones, with some missing. The data show about 110,000 clones, 88% seen once. The sample taken for sequencing was peripheral blood. The source is a man aged 45-65 years with active or convalescent COVID-19. The CDR3 runs from the conserved cysteine through the conserved F or W. Fields, in order: CDR3 protein, V gene, CDR3 length.

CAGSEYEDSPLHF | TRBV6-6 | 13
CSVTPSGYNEQFF | TRBV29-1 | 13
CASSMRTGLGLFF | TRBV19 | 13
CASSYGRATNEKLFF | TRBV5-1 | 15
CASSLRTSGRITDTQYF | TRBV11-3 | 17
CAWSAGSHQGTF | TRBV30 | 12
CASSPMQEEEAFF | TRBV18 | 13
CASSLSGSTEAFF | TRBV7-9 | 13
CASSQGQGFGNQPQHF | TRBV3-1/TRBV3-2 | 16
CASSLGDRGYGYTF | TRBV5-1 | 14
CASSRDRGRSSYNEQFF | TRBV18 | 17
CSVWTDAYEQYF | TRBV29-1 | 12
CASSLYRKNIQYF | TRBV13 | 13
CASSLGGAVYSNQPQHF | TRBV7-9 | 17
CASSLSVEETQYF | TRBV2 | 13
CASSISGVEGDEKLFF | TRBV19 | 16
CAWAPNMNTEAFF | TRBV30 | 13
CASSYLAGGPGELFF | TRBV11-2 | 15
CASTLDLLNYGYTF | TRBV28 | 14
CASSELQGLGYGYTF | TRBV6-1 | 15
CASSERLAGGPRYEQFF | TRBV2 | 17
CASSRPTYQRQGENSNQPQHF | TRBV28 | 21
CASSPWIGGPDTQYF | TRBV5-6 | 15
CASRDRTGIISGANVLTF | TRBV28 | 18
CASSLDQGGGLFYEQYF | TRBV11-2 | 17
CASSPRSREAGYTF | TRBV3-1/TRBV3-2 | 14
CASSPRTSRNTGELFF | TRBV5-1 | 16
CASSSQQGFGNQPQHF | TRBV28 | 16
CAFARQGSTDTQYF | TRBV5-4 | 14
CASSGAGLGNQPQHF | TRBV2 | 15
CASSQETGSSYNEQFF | TRBV3-1/TRBV3-2 | 16
CASSTPGFSYEQYF | TRBV19 | 14
CASSPPRTSGSTDTQYF | TRBV27 | 17
CASSGRSYEQYF | TRBV7-9 | 12
CASSQDSQVAYEQYF | TRBV3-1/TRBV3-2 | 15
CASRYGGSNQPQHF | TRBV28 | 14
CASELAGNTGELFF | TRBV10-3 | 14
CASSEEVGAEAFF | TRBV2 | 13
CADEVAEQNTGELFF | TRBV19 | 15
CASSMGDRGYEQYF | TRBV5-1 | 14
CATSGGSGTGELFF | TRBV24-1 | 14
CASSQWGRGANVLTF | TRBV3-1/TRBV3-2 | 15
CASSLSRVGDSPLHF | TRBV5-1 | 15
CASSSPGASVLVQYF | TRBV27 | 15
CATSREAETQYF | TRBV15 | 12
CASSVGQNNEQFF | TRBV19 | 13
CASSLEISGSGGETQYF | TRBV5-4 | 17
CASSLYSGESYNEQFF | TRBV7-2 | 16
CASSPRDRNGYTF | TRBV6-2/TRBV6-3 | 13
CASSYSLTGLDYGYTF | TRBV6-5 | 16